This passage covers 20 T cell receptor beta chains from one sample sequenced in a study of blood T cell repertoires in COVID-19. Here immunoSEQ multiplex PCR was the method, and the copy in TCRdb shows in-frame clones only, minus some. The sample has under 95,000 clones, over 80% seen once. Material: peripheral blood. The source of these receptors is a woman between 65 and 79 years old with acute or convalescent COVID-19.

The V and J genes are TRBV27 and TRBJ1-1; 12 nucleotides agree with TRBD1. With 0 bases clipped from V and 10 bases from J, the junction kept 6 bases outside the gene matches. The CDR3 has 15 residues. The germline gives CDR1 MNHEY, CDR2 SMNVEV (reference sequence). The CDR3 nucleotides are TGTGCCAGCAGTTTATCGGAGGGACAGGGGGCCAGAGCTTTCTTT. This codes for CASSLSEGQGARAFF.

The rearrangement links TRBV2 to TRBJ2-3, with a weak D call TRBD2 (7 bases). The CDR3 runs 16 residues. Per the germline V gene, CDR1 is SNHLY and CDR2 is FYNNEI. V was trimmed by 5 bases and J by 0 bases, leaving 15 bases between them. The CDR3 protein is CASSTRGAESTDTQYF. CDR3 nucleotide sequence: TGTGCCAGCAGTACACGGGGGGCGGAAAGCACAGATACGCAGTATTTT. Full variable domain (missing parts from reference TRBV2 and TRBJ2-3): EPEVTQTPSHQVTQMGQEVILRCVPISNHLYFYWYRQILGQKVEFLVSFYNNEISEKSEIFDDQFSVERPDGSNFTLKIRSTKLEDSAMYFCASSTRGAESTDTQYFGPGTRLTVL.

This chain joins TRBV11-3 and TRBJ2-1; 11 bases agree with TRBD2. V dropped 1 base and J dropped 5; count of bases not matched to a gene: 4. This CDR3 is 16 amino acids long. Germline-derived CDR1 and CDR2 are SGHNT and YENEEA. CDR3 DNA sequence: TGTGCCAGCAGCTTAGGACTAGCGGGGCTGGACAATGAGCAGTTCTTC. This sequence encodes CASSLGLAGLDNEQFF.

This clone was detected only a few times. This chain joins TRBV27 and TRBJ2-5; a weak D match, TRBD1 (6 bases). This CDR3 has 14 amino acids. V lost 5 bases to trimming and J lost 1 base, with 11 bases between them. Germline CDR1 and CDR2: MNHEY and SMNVEV (reference sequence). The DNA for the CDR3 is TGTGCCAGCAGTATCGACAGGCGCCAAGAGACCCAGTACTTC. Encoded protein: CASSIDRRQETQYF.

This chain connects TRBV18 to TRBJ2-5; TRBD1 aligns across 11 bases. V lost 2 bases, J lost 1 base, and 6 bases stayed unmatched. CDR1 and CDR2 from the germline V gene are KGHSH and LQKENI. The CDR3 is 17 amino acids. The CDR3 DNA is TGTGCCAGCTCACCAACCAAGGGGACAGGGGGCCAAGAGACCCAGTACTTC. Protein: CASSPTKGTGGQETQYF.

The chain links TRBV18 to TRBJ2-6, with 10 bases fitting TRBD1. The trim removed 6 bases at V and 1 base at J, leaving 6 bases unmatched. The CDR3 contains 17 residues. Germline lookup yields CDR1 KGHSH and CDR2 LQKENI. CDR3 amino acids: CASSTDRGLSGANVLTF. As DNA, the CDR3 is TGTGCCAGCTCTACGGACAGGGGGTTATCTGGGGCCAACGTCCTGACTTTC.

V usage is TRBV11-3 and J usage is TRBJ1-2; D is uncertain. From germline, CDR1 is SGHNT and CDR2 YENEEA. The CDR3 sequence is 12 residues long. Trimming pared 5 bases from V and 7 bases from J, leaving 11 bases between. CDR3 in amino acids: CASSPPHGGYTF. DNA of the CDR3: TGTGCCAGCAGCCCCCCCCACGGTGGCTACACCTTC.

The chain uses TRBV2 and TRBJ1-6, with unresolved D. Looked up from germline, CDR1 is SNHLY and CDR2 is FYNNEI. Trimming cost V 0 bases and J 0 bases, with 6 bases left between them. The CDR3 has 16 amino acids. CDR3 coding DNA: TGTGCCAGCAGTGAAGCGTCGAGCTCCTATAATTCACCCCTCCACTTT. This gives the protein CASSEASSSYNSPLHF.

The chain has TRBV5-3 and TRBJ1-5; D is uncertain. TRBV5-3 is flagged as an ORF with uncertain function. Deletions cut 0 bases from V and 3 bases from J, with 13 bases between. The length of the CDR3 is 16 residues. Here the CDR3 reads CARSLGQELFNQPQHF. As DNA, the CDR3 is TGTGCCAGAAGCTTGGGGCAGGAACTCTTCAATCAGCCCCAGCATTTT.

This chain links TRBV19 with TRBJ1-2; possibly TRBD1 for D (5 bases). Germline CDR1 LNHDA, CDR2 SQIVND (reference sequence). The ends were cut back, 6 bases at V and 6 bases at J, with 17 bases in the middle. This CDR3 is 14 amino acids long. CDR3: CASRRDIRANGYTF. The CDR3 DNA reads TGTGCCAGTAGGCGTGACATCAGGGCCAATGGCTACACCTTC.

CDR3 bases: TGTGCCAGCAGACCCAGCGGGAGGGGGGCGAGTAATCAGCCCCAGCATTTT. It encodes CASRPSGRGASNQPQHF. The chain uses TRBV2 and TRBJ1-5, with D maybe TRBD1 (6 bases). The germline V and J ends were trimmed by 6 bases and 4 bases, with 22 bases remaining between them. The CDR3 is 17 residues long. From germline, CDR1 is SNHLY and CDR2 FYNNEI.

This rearrangement joins TRBV12-3 or TRBV12-4 to TRBJ2-3, with a possible D match to TRBD2 (5 bases). V shed 6 bases and J shed 6 bases, with 13 bases lying between them. This CDR3 contains 13 residues. Written as DNA, the CDR3 is TGTGCCAGCAGGACTAATGTAGGCGATACGCAGTATTTT. It yields the protein CASRTNVGDTQYF.

This chain connects TRBV6-1 to TRBJ2-5; D not certain. Germline CDR1 is MNHNS and CDR2 is SASEGT. Deletions cut 3 bases from V and 5 bases from J, with 10 bases between. The CDR3 consists of 13 residues. The CDR3: CASSDQVLETQYF. CDR3 DNA: TGTGCCAGCAGTGATCAGGTTCTCGAGACCCAGTACTTC.

The gene calls are TRBV6-6 and TRBJ2-3, with TRBD1 identical over 7 bases. After removal of 7 bases from V and 3 bases from J, the junction contained 4 bases not matched to a gene. The length of the CDR3 is 13 residues. CDR1 MNHNY and CDR2 SVGAGI come from the germline V gene (reference sequence). CDR3 in DNA: TGTGCCAGCATCGGCAGGGGGACAGATACGCAGTATTTT. This gives the protein CASIGRGTDTQYF.

The chain combines TRBV27 with TRBJ1-5; a possible D gene is TRBD1 (6 bases). The CDR3 is made up of 15 amino acids. With 8 bases removed from V and 5 bases from J, the gap between germline ends came to 19 bases. The germline V gene encodes CDR1 MNHEY and CDR2 SMNVEV (reference sequence). The CDR3 DNA reads TGTGCCAGCGGTCCCGGGGGGGCCCGGGATCAGCCCCAGCATTTT. Protein sequence: CASGPGGARDQPQHF.

In its sample, this clone was seen a few times. The V call is TRBV12-3 or TRBV12-4, the J call TRBJ1-2; 9 bases align to TRBD1. The CDR3 has 13 amino acids. V shed 2 bases, J shed 6 bases, and the junction held 1 base outside the gene matches. The CDR3: CASSLRTGDGYTF. The CDR3 nucleotides read TGTGCCAGCAGTTTACGGACAGGGGATGGCTACACCTTC.

This chain uses TRBV6-2 or TRBV6-3 with TRBJ2-3, with D possibly being TRBD2 (6 bases). The CDR3 contains 15 residues. V was clipped by 5 bases and J by 2 bases, with 14 bases between them. CDR1 MNHEY and CDR2 SVGEGT come from the germline V gene. The CDR3 DNA sequence: TGTGCCAGCAGTCAACCGGGACTTTACACAGATACGCAGTATTTT. As protein: CASSQPGLYTDTQYF.

The chain carries TRBV6-4 and TRBJ2-1; D is unclear. The CDR3 runs to 14 residues. V was shortened by 4 bases and J by 6 bases, with 13 bases between the two germline ends. The germline gives CDR1 MRHNA, CDR2 SNTAGT. In DNA form, the CDR3 reads TGTGCCAGCAGTGTGTCCCCGGGTCTCAATGAGCAGTTCTTC. This gives the protein CASSVSPGLNEQFF.

V gene TRBV27 combines with J gene TRBJ1-2; D perhaps matches TRBD1 (6 bases). Germline V gene data show CDR1 as MNHEY and CDR2 as SMNVEV (reference sequence). The CDR3 is 13 residues long. Trimming took 3 bases from V and 4 from J, leaving 9 bases between them. This CDR3 reads CASSFRGAYGYTF. In nucleotides, the CDR3 is TGTGCCAGCAGTTTCAGGGGTGCCTATGGCTACACCTTC.

The V gene is TRBV28, the J gene TRBJ2-1, with 12 bases lining up with TRBD2. V lost 4 bases and J lost 0; bases outside the gene matches: 10. Germline V lookup: CDR1 MDHEN, CDR2 SYDVKM. The CDR3 has 19 residues. In DNA, the CDR3 is TGTGCCAGCAGTTACGCTAGCGGGGGGGGTTTTACCTCCTACAATGAGCAGTTCTTC. This encodes CASSYASGGGFTSYNEQFF.